This T cell receptor (beta chain) was identified during a study of CD8+ T cells in alopecia areata. Regarding this clone: The antigen is unknown.

The CDR3 covers 16 residues. V was pared by 5 bases and J by 0 bases, with 7 bases of the junction left unmatched. Germline CDR1 is KGHSH and CDR2 is LQKENI. RNA was isolated and reverse transcribed to cDNA, the sequencing template. Profiling relied on immunoSEQ multiplex PCR, and the TCRdb table lists in-frame clones only, not all of them. The table has about 150,000 clones, 62% seen once. PBMCs, the starting material, were the source of sorted CD4+ and CD8+ T cells. Study results and caveats: Mice gave a clearer picture of TCR sharing than patients did, possibly for HLA-related reasons. There were also resident alphabeta T cells of normal skin sequenced in scalp samples.

This TCR was recovered from a human donor in good health. The gene calls are TRBV18 and TRBJ2-7; TRBD1 agrees at 10 bases. Sequencing was performed on CD8+ T cells sorted from blood. This chain's CDR3 is CASSTPGQGNSYEQYF. CDR3 nucleotides: TGTGCCAGCTCAACCCCGGGACAGGGGAACTCCTACGAGCAGTACTTC.